Each of the 25 T cell receptor beta chains below was sequenced from the same sample in a study of blood T cell repertoires in COVID-19. TCRdb's copy holds only in-frame clones and misses some; the assay was immunoSEQ multiplex PCR. The sample lists about 440,000 clones; about 85% were seen once. Sequencing input: PBMCs or T cells enriched from blood (not recorded which). The receptors were gathered from a young woman with acute COVID-19.

J is TRBJ2-3 and V is TRBV7-2; 7 nucleotides line up with TRBD2. The V and J ends lost 3 bases and 2 bases, in that order; junction bases with no gene match: 2. In germline, CDR1 is SGHTA, CDR2 FQGNSA. The CDR3 consists of 14 residues. The CDR3 region has the DNA TGTGCCAGCAGCTTCAGCGGGGCCACAGATACGCAGTATTTT. Amino acid sequence: CASSFSGATDTQYF. Drawing the rest from reference TRBV7-2 and TRBJ2-3, the complete variable domain is GAGVSQSPSNKVTEKGKDVELRCDPISGHTALYWYRQSLGQGLEFLIYFQGNSAPDKSGLPSDRFSAERTGGSVSTLTIQRTQQEDSAVYLCASSFSGATDTQYFGPGTRLTVL.

Here the CDR3 reads CASSLVGEVEQFF. The DNA of the CDR3 is TGTGCCAGCAGCTTAGTCGGAGAAGTTGAGCAGTTCTTC. The V gene is TRBV7-9, the J gene TRBJ2-1, with no clear D. With 1 base removed from V and 9 bases from J, the gap between germline ends came to 10 bases. The germline V gene encodes CDR1 SEHNR and CDR2 FQNEAQ (reference sequence). This CDR3 is 13 amino acids long. Filled out from reference TRBV7-9 and TRBJ2-1, the complete variable domain reads DTGVSQNPRHKITKRGQNVTFRCDPISEHNRLYWYRQTLGQGPEFLTYFQNEAQLEKSRLLSDRFSAERPKGSFSTLEIQRTEQGDSAMYLCASSLVGEVEQFFGPGTRLTVL.

This chain links TRBV7-6 with TRBJ2-2; D may be TRBD1 (6 bases). This CDR3 is built from 17 residues. Germline assignment: CDR1 SGHVS and CDR2 FNYEAQ. Trimming left V 5 bases short and J 2 bases short, with 18 bases between. This chain's CDR3 is CASSPRTDSYNTGELFF. Here the CDR3 DNA reads TGTGCCAGCAGCCCCCGGACAGATTCCTATAACACCGGGGAGCTGTTTTTT.

The chain carries TRBV5-1 and TRBJ2-3, with TRBD2 identical over 14 bases. Looked up from germline, CDR1 is SGHRS and CDR2 is YFSETQ. This CDR3 region has 17 residues. V lost 3 bases and J lost 3; bases outside the gene matches: 6. In DNA form, the CDR3 reads TGCGCCAGCAGCTACGGGACTAGCGGGAGAGGAACAGATACGCAGTATTTT. Translating it yields CASSYGTSGRGTDTQYF.

This sequence joins TRBV19 and TRBJ1-2, with D tentatively TRBD1 (5 bases). The V gene's germline CDR1 is LNHDA and CDR2 SQIVND (reference sequence). CDR3 length: 15 amino acids. V lost 0 bases and J lost 5, with 13 bases in between. The CDR3 here is CASSIDHVTDYGYTF. Written as DNA, the CDR3 is TGTGCCAGTAGTATAGATCATGTGACAGATTATGGCTACACCTTC.

The chain combines TRBV10-1 with TRBJ1-1; TRBD1 matches 8 bases. The CDR3 covers 14 residues. The ends lost 5 bases at V and 5 bases at J; junction bases unmatched: 7. CDR1 WNHNN and CDR2 SYGVQD come from the germline V gene (reference sequence). The CDR3 bases are TGCGCCAGCAGTCCCGACAGGGGATTAACTGAAGCTTTCTTT. It yields the protein CASSPDRGLTEAFF.

This chain connects TRBV28 to TRBJ1-3; D is ambiguous. V shed 6 bases and J shed 8 bases, with 11 bases lying between them. Germline V gives CDR1 MDHEN, CDR2 SYDVKM. The CDR3 is made up of 12 amino acids. CDR3 sequence (DNA): TGTGCCAGCAGGCCGAACGTAGACACCATATATTTT. Residues: CASRPNVDTIYF. Full variable domain (rest looked up from reference TRBV28 and TRBJ1-3): DVKVTQSSRYLVKRTGEKVFLECVQDMDHENMFWYRQDPGLGLRLIYFSYDVKMKEKGDIPEGYSVSREKKERFSLILESASTNQTSMYLCASRPNVDTIYFGEGSWLTVV.

This chain joins TRBV12-3 or TRBV12-4 and TRBJ1-1, with TRBD1 identical over 7 bases. Trimming cost V 4 bases and J 2 bases; bases outside gene matches: 1. The CDR3 extends over 13 amino acids. CDR3 sequence (DNA): TGTGCCAGCAGTTGGGACAGAAACACTGAAGCTTTCTTT. Protein sequence: CASSWDRNTEAFF.

V usage is TRBV9 and J usage is TRBJ2-7, with D tentatively TRBD2 (5 bases). The CDR3 loop spans 16 amino acids. V was trimmed by 0 bases and J by 1 base, leaving 14 bases between them. In germline, CDR1 is SGDLS, CDR2 YYNGEE. The CDR3 DNA reads TGTGCCAGCAGCGTAGGAATCCGGAGGCCATCCTACGAGCAGTACTTC. Translating it yields CASSVGIRRPSYEQYF. Complete variable domain (other parts from reference TRBV9 and TRBJ2-7): DSGVTQTPKHLITATGQRVTLRCSPRSGDLSVYWYQQSLDQGLQFLIQYYNGEERAKGNILERFSAQQFPDLHSELNLSSLELGDSALYFCASSVGIRRPSYEQYFGPGTRLTVT.

With respect to this clone: At one boundary the junction diverges from the germline segment, which might be a read error. The gene calls are TRBV7-9 and TRBJ1-3, with D unresolved. There are 14 residues in the CDR3. The germline V gene encodes CDR1 SEHNR and CDR2 FQNEAQ (reference sequence). The CDR3 protein is CASSLGAAGSTIYF. Here the CDR3 DNA reads TGTGCCAGCAGCTTAGGGGCCGCTGGAAGCACCATATATTTT. Drawing the rest from reference TRBV7-9 and TRBJ1-3, the complete variable domain is DTGVSQNPRHKITKRGQNVTFRCDPISEHNRLYWYRQTLGQGPEFLTYFQNEAQLEKSRLLSDRFSAERPKGSFSTLEIQRTEQGDSAMYLCASSLGAAGSTIYFGEGSWLTVV.

This chain joins TRBV5-1 and TRBJ2-1; 7 nucleotides match TRBD2. Germline loops: CDR1 SGHRS, CDR2 YFSETQ. The CDR3 has 14 amino acids. V trimming: 4 bases; J trimming: 2 bases; junction bases outside the gene matches: 3. As DNA, the CDR3 is TGCGCCAGCAGCGGGACTACCCCCTACAATGAGCAGTTCTTC. It encodes CASSGTTPYNEQFF.

The J gene is TRBJ1-1, the V gene TRBV19; D is unresolved. The CDR3 totals 12 residues. V lost 5 bases, J lost 1 base, and 5 bases lay in between. Germline V gene sequence: CDR1 LNHDA, CDR2 SQIVND (reference sequence). CDR3 bases: TGTGCCAGTAGTCGAGGGAACACTGAAGCTTTCTTT. Amino acids: CASSRGNTEAFF.

The V call is TRBV3-1 (or the pseudogene TRBV3-2), the J call TRBJ1-4; D gene uncertain. CDR1 and CDR2 (germline): LGHDT, YNNKEL (reference sequence). Trimming removed 6 bases at V and 5 bases at J, with 10 bases between. The CDR3 loop spans 13 amino acids. CDR3 nucleotide sequence: TGTGCCAGCAGAGACACACGGAATGAAAAACTGTTTTTT. This codes for CASRDTRNEKLFF.

This clone was seen only once. This chain connects TRBV28 to TRBJ1-2; TRBD1 agrees at 11 bases. Germline values: CDR1 MDHEN, CDR2 SYDVKM. Unmatched junction bases numbered 5, after V lost 6 bases and J lost 5 bases. This CDR3 has 14 residues. CDR3 nucleotides: TGTGCCAGCAGGTCCGGGACAGGGGGTTATGGCTACACCTTC. Protein sequence: CASRSGTGGYGYTF.

The chain uses TRBV18 and TRBJ1-1, with D hard to call. Trimming cost V 4 bases and J 0 bases, with 6 bases left between them. Germline V gene sequence: CDR1 KGHSH, CDR2 LQKENI. The CDR3 has 13 residues. The CDR3 loop reads CASSRLLNTEAFF. Here the CDR3 DNA reads TGTGCCAGCTCACGACTATTGAACACTGAAGCTTTCTTT.

The chain is built from TRBV14 and TRBJ1-1; 7 bases are a match to TRBD1. The CDR3 totals 15 residues. V lost 0 bases, J lost 5 bases, and 6 bases stayed unmatched. Per the germline V gene, CDR1 is SGHDN and CDR2 is FVKESK. The DNA of the CDR3 is TGTGCCAGCAGCCAAGATGGCCCGACAGGGACTGAAGCTTTCTTT. Translation gives CASSQDGPTGTEAFF.

The V gene is TRBV18, the J gene TRBJ2-5, with 8 bases identical to TRBD1. The CDR3 spans 15 residues. Germline V CDR1 and CDR2: KGHSH, LQKENI. V gave up 3 bases and J gave up 2 bases; unmatched junction bases: 5. CDR3 sequence: CASSPGQGEQETQYF. Written as DNA, the CDR3 is TGTGCCAGCTCACCCGGACAGGGTGAGCAAGAGACCCAGTACTTC.

The chain combines TRBV28 with TRBJ1-1; TRBD1 matches at 11 bases. CDR3 size: 18 residues. V was clipped by 2 bases and J by 7 bases; unmatched bases: 15. The germline V gene has CDR1 MDHEN and CDR2 SYDVKM. CDR3 in DNA: TGTGCCAGCAGTTTACTCGTTGGGACAGGGGGTAAGTTTGGTGAAGCTTTCTTT. Protein product: CASSLLVGTGGKFGEAFF. Together with reference TRBV28 and TRBJ1-1, the CDR3 gives the full variable domain: DVKVTQSSRYLVKRTGEKVFLECVQDMDHENMFWYRQDPGLGLRLIYFSYDVKMKEKGDIPEGYSVSREKKERFSLILESASTNQTSMYLCASSLLVGTGGKFGEAFFGQGTRLTVV.

The genes are TRBV5-4 and TRBJ1-2; 7 nucleotides line up with TRBD1. Germline V gene data show CDR1 as SGHNT and CDR2 as YYREEE (reference sequence). The CDR3 runs 15 residues. V shed 0 bases and J 1 base; nucleotides not matched to a gene: 3. For the CDR3, the DNA is TGTGCCAGCAGCTTGGGGGACAGAAGTAACTATGGCTACACCTTC. It specifies CASSLGDRSNYGYTF. Full variable domain (missing parts from reference TRBV5-4 and TRBJ1-2): ETGVTQSPTHLIKTRGQQVTLRCSSQSGHNTVSWYQQALGQGPQFIFQYYREEENGRGNFPPRFSGLQFPNYSSELNVNALELDDSALYLCASSLGDRSNYGYTFGSGTRLTVV.

The CDR3 loop reads CASSFGEAGSGYEQYF. The CDR3 nucleotides are TGTGCCAGCAGTTTCGGCGAAGCGGGGTCGGGCTACGAGCAGTACTTC. The V and J genes are TRBV6-5 and TRBJ2-7, with 7 positions matching TRBD2. Unmatched junction bases numbered 12, after V lost 4 bases and J lost 3 bases. Germline CDR1 is MNHEY and CDR2 is SVGAGI. The CDR3 extends over 16 amino acids.

The chain links TRBV18 to TRBJ2-1, with TRBD1 as a possible D gene (5 bases). This CDR3 has 14 residues. V was shortened by 6 bases and J by 6 bases, with 15 bases between the two germline ends. Germline assignment: CDR1 KGHSH and CDR2 LQKENI. The chain's CDR3 is CASSLTRQGNEQFF. CDR3 nucleotides: TGTGCCAGCTCTCTCACCCGGCAGGGCAATGAGCAGTTCTTC. Full variable domain (outside the CDR3, taken from reference TRBV18 and TRBJ2-1): NAGVMQNPRHLVRRRGQEARLRCSPMKGHSHVYWYRQLPEEGLKFMVYLQKENIIDESGMPKERFSAEFPKEGPSILRIQQVVRGDSAAYFCASSLTRQGNEQFFGPGTRLTVL.

The chain is built from TRBV28 and TRBJ1-6; 8 bases are a match to TRBD1. The CDR3 is made up of 15 amino acids. From germline, CDR1 is MDHEN and CDR2 SYDVKM. Trimming cost V 5 bases and J 7 bases; bases outside gene matches: 7. Written as DNA, the CDR3 is TGTGCCAGCAGTCTACTCGACAGGGGAAATTCACCCCTCCACTTT. Its protein is CASSLLDRGNSPLHF.

This chain connects TRBV7-2 to TRBJ2-1, with 8 bases lining up with TRBD2. The CDR3 spans 15 residues. Looked up from germline, CDR1 is SGHTA and CDR2 is FQGNSA. J gave up 4 bases and V 2 bases, and 4 bases lay outside the gene matches. This CDR3 reads CASSLRLAGYNEQFF. CDR3 DNA sequence: TGTGCCAGCAGCTTAAGGCTAGCGGGTTACAATGAGCAGTTCTTC.

The J gene is TRBJ1-1, the V gene TRBV4-1, with a tentative D call TRBD1 (6 bases). Looked up from germline, CDR1 is MGHRA and CDR2 is YSYEKL. Trimming left V 4 bases short and J 4 bases short, with 19 bases between. This CDR3 is 16 amino acids long. The CDR3 DNA sequence: TGCGCCAGCAGCCTATTAAACAGGGTCGACGGCACTGAAGCTTTCTTT. The encoded protein is CASSLLNRVDGTEAFF.

The chain has TRBV21-1 and TRBJ1-5; the tabulated D call, TRBD1, remains unverified against the DNA. TRBV21-1 is assigned pseudogene status. The CDR3 spans 14 residues. The CDR3 DNA follows: TGTGCCAGCAGCCACCGGGACAGGGGACAGCCCCAGCATTTT. Its protein product is CASSHRDRGQPQHF.